These 27 T cell receptor beta chains originate from one sample sequenced in a study of blood T cells in healthy people across ages. The authors ran a second PCR of 7 to 11 cycles using a sample-barcoded 5' primer and a J-beta primer mix. TCRdb itself ran the 5' RACE reads through MiXCR, one entry per CDR3 protein. The sample shows 540,000 or so distinct CDR3 sequences, approximately 30% of them seen only once. What was sequenced was blood. All receptors come from a woman in her seventies in good health.

The chain links TRBV29-1 to TRBJ1-6; 7 bases map to TRBD1. The V segment lost 6 bases and the J segment 8 bases; nucleotides outside the gene matches: 7. This CDR3 contains 13 residues. Germline CDR1 is SQVTM and CDR2 is ANQGSEA. In nucleotides, the CDR3 is TGCAGCGTACGACAGGGTTTTGATTCACCCCTCCACTTT. Protein: CSVRQGFDSPLHF.

This clonotype turned up a few times. This chain uses TRBV25-1 with TRBJ1-1; D is unresolved. Trimming removed 8 bases from V and 5 bases from J, with 9 bases in between. The CDR3 has 11 residues. From germline, CDR1 is MGHDK and CDR2 SYGVNS. The CDR3 is CASGRITEAFF. CDR3 sequence (DNA): TGTGCCAGCGGTAGAATTACTGAAGCTTTCTTT.

The chain joins TRBV20-1 to TRBJ1-4; the D gene is possibly TRBD1 (5 bases). The CDR3 covers 13 residues. V was clipped by 4 bases and J by 4 bases, with 10 bases between them. Germline CDR1 DFQATT, CDR2 SNEGSKA (reference sequence). In DNA form, the CDR3 reads TGCAGTGCTACGGGACGGAATAATGAAAAACTGTTTTTT. Translated, it gives CSATGRNNEKLFF.

This clonotype was counted only a few times. A junction boundary mismatches the germline segment, possibly from a read error. V gene TRBV5-5 combines with J gene TRBJ1-4; D may be TRBD1 (6 bases). This CDR3 has 16 amino acids. Germline V gives CDR1 SGHKS, CDR2 YYEKEE (reference sequence). DNA for the CDR3: TGTGCCAGCAGCCCCGGGGACGGGACAACTAATGAAAGACTGTTTTTT. The encoded protein is CASSPGDGTTNERLFF.

This clonotype appeared a few times. The chain is built from TRBV5-1 and TRBJ1-4; D may be TRBD1 (5 bases). The germline V gene encodes CDR1 SGHRS and CDR2 YFSETQ. The V end was cut by 7 bases, the J end by 6 bases, with 13 bases between. The CDR3 spans 13 residues. The CDR3 is CASRPGSDEKLFF. DNA of the CDR3: TGCGCCAGCCGGCCAGGGAGTGATGAAAAACTGTTTTTT.

The V and J genes are TRBV2 and TRBJ2-6, with 8 bases lining up with TRBD2. This CDR3 is 14 amino acids long. CDR1 SNHLY and CDR2 FYNNEI come from the germline V gene. Trimming at V came to 7 bases and at J to 10 bases, leaving 9 bases not matched to a gene. The CDR3 sequence: CASMASGGRNVLTF. The CDR3 region has the DNA TGTGCCAGCATGGCGAGCGGGGGTCGGAACGTCCTGACTTTC.

This clonotype turned up a few times. The genes are TRBV6-2 or TRBV6-3 and TRBJ2-2, with 8 bases aligning to TRBD1. The CDR3 contains 16 residues. V gave up 3 bases and J gave up 5 bases; unmatched junction bases: 8. Germline-derived CDR1 and CDR2 are MNHEY and SVGEGT. CDR3 sequence reads: CASSYQRGQGTGELFF. The CDR3 DNA follows: TGTGCCAGCAGTTATCAGCGAGGACAGGGTACCGGGGAGCTGTTTTTT.

The chain carries TRBV4-3 and TRBJ2-1; D gene unclear. The CDR3 loop spans 14 amino acids. The V gene lost 2 bases and the J gene lost 5 bases, with 10 bases spanning the gap. Germline assignment: CDR1 LGHNA and CDR2 YSLEER. Here the CDR3 DNA reads TGCGCCAGCAGCCAAAGGCTAATCGACAATGAGCAGTTCTTC. It codes for CASSQRLIDNEQFF.

This clonotype was detected only a few times. The gene calls are TRBV3-1 and TRBJ2-6; D uncertain. V lost 4 bases, J lost 3 bases, and 1 base lay in between. The CDR3 length is 12 residues. Germline V gives CDR1 LGHDT, CDR2 YNNKEL (reference sequence). The DNA for the CDR3 is TGTGCCAGCAGCCGTGGGGCCAACGTCCTGACTTTC. Translating gives CASSRGANVLTF.

The genes are TRBV30 and TRBJ1-4; no reliable D call. Germline lookup yields CDR1 GTSNPN and CDR2 SVGIG (reference sequence). Between the trimmed V and J ends, which lost 4 bases and 12 bases, there was a span of 15 bases. The CDR3 extends over 12 amino acids. CDR3 sequence (DNA): TGTGCCTGGACCCCGGAGGCCGGGGAACTGTTTTTT. It codes for CAWTPEAGELFF.

This clonotype was counted between two and nine times. The chain uses TRBV4-3 and TRBJ2-7, with D hard to call. The CDR3 length is 13 residues. Germline assignment: CDR1 LGHNA and CDR2 YSLEER. Trimming cost V 4 bases and J 5 bases, with 12 bases left between them. For the CDR3, the DNA is TGCGCCAGCAGCCCCCTGGGCGGCCACGAGCAGTACTTC. Encoded protein: CASSPLGGHEQYF.

In regard to this clonotype: No conserved phenylalanine or tryptophan ends this CDR3, so it is likely a read error. The chain employs TRBV4-3 and TRBJ1-2, with D tentatively TRBD1 (5 bases). V was cut by 6 bases and J by 4 bases, with 15 bases left in between. CDR1 and CDR2 (germline): LGHNA, YSLEER. CDR3 length equals 14 residues. The CDR3 loop reads CASSAVGGGYGYTY. Written as DNA, the CDR3 is TGCGCCAGCAGTGCGGTCGGGGGAGGCTATGGCTACACCTAC.

V usage is TRBV6-1 and J usage is TRBJ2-1; 7 bases map to TRBD2. Per germline, CDR1 MNHNS and CDR2 SASEGT. The ends lost 8 bases at V and 3 bases at J; junction bases unmatched: 16. The CDR3 totals 17 residues. CDR3 sequence (DNA): TGTGCCAGCGTAATGGGTCCCTCGGGGGGTGACTACAATGAGCAGTTCTTC. Protein product: CASVMGPSGGDYNEQFF.

This clonotype was counted between two and nine times. The chain employs TRBV18 and TRBJ1-4; 8 bases fit TRBD1. The CDR3 loop spans 15 amino acids. The V gene's germline CDR1 is KGHSH and CDR2 LQKENI. V dropped 4 bases and J dropped 6; count of bases not matched to a gene: 7. Written as DNA, the CDR3 is TGTGCCAGCTCACGCGCCGGGACAGGATATGAAAAACTGTTTTTT. Translation gives CASSRAGTGYEKLFF.

The chain is built from TRBV5-1 and TRBJ2-2, with D perhaps given as TRBD1 or TRBD2 (6 bases each). Germline CDR1 SGHRS, CDR2 YFSETQ. V dropped 0 bases and J dropped 6 bases, with 12 bases sitting between them. The CDR3 loop spans 15 amino acids. CDR3 bases: TGCGCCAGCAGCTTGGCCGGGGGCGATGCCGGGGAGCTGTTTTTT. Its protein is CASSLAGGDAGELFF.

In this sample, this clonotype turned up many times. This sequence joins TRBV6-5 and TRBJ2-5; TRBD1 matches at 10 bases. CDR1 is MNHEY, CDR2 SVGAGI, per germline. The CDR3 length is 13 residues. V shed 6 bases and J 4 bases; nucleotides not matched to a gene: 2. The CDR3 protein is CASSRTGGETQYF. The CDR3 DNA reads as TGTGCCAGCAGCCGGACAGGGGGAGAGACCCAGTACTTC.

This clonotype showed up just a few times. CDR3 residues: CASSLADRDRGRKNIQYF. As DNA, the CDR3 is TGTGCCAGCAGTTTAGCAGACCGGGACAGGGGGCGGAAAAACATTCAGTACTTC. This chain links TRBV12-3 or TRBV12-4 with TRBJ2-4, with 12 bases matching TRBD1. The V and J ends lost 0 bases and 4 bases, in that order; junction bases with no gene match: 7. CDR3 size: 18 residues.

The CDR3 DNA reads as TGCAGTGCCAACCCTTCTAATGAAAAACTGTTTTTT. Residues: CSANPSNEKLFF. The chain employs TRBV20-1 and TRBJ1-4; D is uncertain. The length of the CDR3 is 12 residues. The germline V and J ends were trimmed by 6 bases and 3 bases, with 8 bases remaining between them. Germline assignment: CDR1 DFQATT and CDR2 SNEGSKA (reference sequence).

The DNA of the CDR3 is TGCGCCAGCAGCCAAGAACTCACGGGGCCAAACTACAATGAGCAGTTCTTC. Translating it yields CASSQELTGPNYNEQFF. The V gene is TRBV4-3, the J gene TRBJ2-5, with D possibly called TRBD1 or TRBD2 (5 bases each). The tail of the sequence fits TRBJ2-1 better, so the J call may be wrong. The CDR3 covers 17 residues. Germline V gives CDR1 LGHNA, CDR2 YSLEER.

The chain employs TRBV5-1 and TRBJ1-5; D might be TRBD1 (5 bases). The CDR3 length is 13 residues. Germline lookup yields CDR1 SGHRS and CDR2 YFSETQ. V was trimmed by 4 bases and J by 5 bases, leaving 10 bases between them. In DNA form, the CDR3 reads TGCGCCAGCAGCCCCGACAGCGATCAGCCCCAGCATTTT. Translated: CASSPDSDQPQHF.

The rearrangement links TRBV2 to TRBJ2-5; D unresolved. There are 14 residues in the CDR3. Trimming cost V 7 bases and J 5 bases, with 17 bases left between them. Per germline, CDR1 SNHLY and CDR2 FYNNEI. CDR3 region: CASTRSLFGETQYF. Written as DNA, the CDR3 is TGTGCCAGCACGAGGTCCCTCTTCGGGGAGACCCAGTACTTC. Filled out from reference TRBV2 and TRBJ2-5, the complete variable domain reads EPEVTQTPSHQVTQMGQEVILRCVPISNHLYFYWYRQILGQKVEFLVSFYNNEISEKSEIFDDQFSVERPDGSNFTLKIRSTKLEDSAMYFCASTRSLFGETQYFGPGTRLLVL.

The rearrangement uses TRBV12-3 or TRBV12-4 and TRBJ1-5; D is ambiguous. V was clipped by 4 bases and J by 5 bases, with 9 bases between them. The CDR3 length is 13 residues. The CDR3 loop reads CASSSATYQPQHF. The DNA of the CDR3 is TGTGCCAGCAGTTCAGCCACCTATCAGCCCCAGCATTTT.

This clonotype was seen more than once but under ten times. This chain uses TRBV12-3 or TRBV12-4 with TRBJ1-4, with D possibly matching TRBD1 (6 bases). The CDR3 runs 14 residues. V lost 4 bases and J lost 6, with 12 bases in between. The CDR3 bases are TGTGCCAGCAGTTCCCGGGACATAGATGAAAAACTGTTTTTT. It yields the protein CASSSRDIDEKLFF.

This clonotype was counted only a few times. The chain couples TRBV11-3 to TRBJ2-5, with a tentative D call TRBD1 (6 bases). There are 13 residues in the CDR3. The ends were cut back, 3 bases at V and 7 bases at J, with 12 bases in the middle. Germline V CDR1 and CDR2: SGHNT, YENEEA. CDR3 DNA: TGTGCCAGCAGCTTTACAGGGCTGGGGACCCAGTACTTC. This translates into CASSFTGLGTQYF.

The chain employs TRBV24-1 and TRBJ2-3; D gene ambiguous. Germline-derived CDR1 and CDR2 are KGHDR and SFDVKD. Deletions cut 2 bases from V and 3 bases from J, with 11 bases between. The CDR3 length is 15 residues. Here the CDR3 reads CATSDSIPNTDTQYF. CDR3 in DNA: TGTGCCACCAGTGATTCGATTCCCAATACAGATACGCAGTATTTT.

About this clonotype itself: One junction end disagrees with the germline gene, perhaps due to a read error. The CDR3 loop reads CAGSLGVVGGANVLTF. CDR3 sequence (DNA): TGTGCCGGCAGCTTGGGCGTCGTGGGGGGGGCCAACGTCCTGACTTTC. This chain connects TRBV5-5 to TRBJ2-6; D unresolved. Germline V CDR1 and CDR2: SGHKS, YYEKEE (reference sequence). This CDR3 is 16 amino acids long.

The V call is TRBV4-3, the J call TRBJ2-7; D unclear. Germline V gene sequence: CDR1 LGHNA, CDR2 YSLEER. V gave up 0 bases and J gave up 2 bases, with 11 bases separating them. The CDR3 has 15 amino acids. CDR3 DNA sequence: TGCGCCAGCAGCCAAGAAGTCGGCAAGACCTACGAGCAGTACTTC. The encoded protein is CASSQEVGKTYEQYF.